The following is a TCR beta chain sequence with its context. Its cognate antigen is unknown. Germline-derived CDR1 and CDR2 are PRHDT and FYEKMQ (reference sequence). The CDR3 length is 17 residues. Between the trimmed V and J ends, which lost 6 bases and 1 base, there was a span of 19 bases. This was the immunoSEQ version 4 assay in survey mode. Data came from immunoSEQ multiplex PCR; TCRdb stores just in-frame clones and leaves some out. This sample yields approximately 36,000 clones, of which about 84% are seen a single time; 5% to 7% belongs to the top ten. Overlapping HIV-1 Gag 15-mer peptides at 0.85 to 1 ug per peptide per mL were used. Sorted nonresponding memory CD4+ T cells were CD40L-negative, CD69-negative, CD45RO-high. Plasma HIV-1 RNA stayed below 50 copies/mL for at least 4 years. Donors had CD4+ T cell counts above 400 cells/uL and were CMV-seropositive. This specimen comes from a study of persistence of HIV-infected CD4 T cells. About the research overall: A median of around 8 years of suppressive ART preceded sampling.

Study-level points and caveats: TCR oligoclonality correlated with proviral oligoclonality in the same sorted populations.

The sample consisted of cultured CD4+ T cells from PBMCs, taken from a patient who received antiretroviral therapy. V is TRBV13 and J is TRBJ1-3; maybe TRBD1 (5 bases). This receptor was identified in an adult with HIV. The donor label of this sample is uncertain. The CDR3 DNA reads TGTGCCAGCAGTCCCAGCGGTCGGGGGAGGTCTGGAAACACCATATATTTT. Amino acids: CASSPSGRGRSGNTIYF.